This entry concerns a single T cell receptor beta chain. Its antigen is not known. The CDR3 covers 16 residues. CDR1 is ENHRY and CDR2 is SYGVKD in the germline V gene. V was pared by 3 bases and J by 2 bases, with 16 bases between. The data were obtained in a study of CD4 T cells in relation to SARS-CoV-2 and coronaviruses. Study-level results: No donor gave both pre-pandemic and post-infection samples. Monoreactive clones expanded significantly more to SARS-CoV-2 than crossreactive clones did.

Assay used: immunoSEQ multiplex PCR; TCRdb lists only in-frame clones, some missing. Among around 70,000 clones listed, over 80% were seen once. Before the COVID-19 pandemic, during about 2011-2019, CD4+ T cells were taken from unexposed donors. CD4 enrichment then naive enrichment separated naive from memory CD4+ cells. The chain combines TRBV10-3 with TRBJ2-5; D might be TRBD2 (6 bases). The clonotype comes from a human donor in good health. The specimen sequenced was memory CD4+ T cells from PBMCs. CDR3 nucleotides: TGTGCCATCAGTGATGCCGGAGCGGGCAGACAAGAGACCCAGTACTTC. It codes for CAISDAGAGRQETQYF.